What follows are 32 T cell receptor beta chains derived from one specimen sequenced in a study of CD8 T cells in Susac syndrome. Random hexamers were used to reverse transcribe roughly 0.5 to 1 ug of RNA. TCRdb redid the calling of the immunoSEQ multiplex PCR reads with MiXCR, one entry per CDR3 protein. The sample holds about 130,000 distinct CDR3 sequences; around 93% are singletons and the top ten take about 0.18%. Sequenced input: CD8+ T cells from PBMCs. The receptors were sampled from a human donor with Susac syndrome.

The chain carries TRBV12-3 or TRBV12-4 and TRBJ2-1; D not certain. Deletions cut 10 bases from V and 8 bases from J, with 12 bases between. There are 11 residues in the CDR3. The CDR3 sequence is CAIQETDEQFF. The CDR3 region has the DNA TGTGCCATCCAAGAGACCGATGAGCAGTTCTTC.

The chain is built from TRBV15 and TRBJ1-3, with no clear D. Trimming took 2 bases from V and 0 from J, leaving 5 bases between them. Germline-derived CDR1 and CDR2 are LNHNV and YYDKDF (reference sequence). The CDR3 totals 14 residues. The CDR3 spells CATSRWGSGNTIYF. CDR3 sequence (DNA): TGTGCCACCAGCAGATGGGGCTCTGGAAACACCATATATTTT.

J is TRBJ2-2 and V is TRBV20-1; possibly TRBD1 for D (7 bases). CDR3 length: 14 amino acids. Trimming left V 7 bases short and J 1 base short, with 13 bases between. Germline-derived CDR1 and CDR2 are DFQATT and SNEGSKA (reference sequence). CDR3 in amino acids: CSVSGGRNTGELFF. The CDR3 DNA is TGCAGTGTATCAGGGGGGCGGAACACCGGGGAGCTGTTTTTT.

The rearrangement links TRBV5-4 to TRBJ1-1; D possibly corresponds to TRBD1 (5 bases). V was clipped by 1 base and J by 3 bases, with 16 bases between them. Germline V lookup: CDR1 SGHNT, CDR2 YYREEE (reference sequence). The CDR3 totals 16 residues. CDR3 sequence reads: CASSLWQGELDTEAFF. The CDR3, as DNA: TGTGCCAGCAGCTTGTGGCAAGGGGAGCTGGACACTGAAGCTTTCTTT.

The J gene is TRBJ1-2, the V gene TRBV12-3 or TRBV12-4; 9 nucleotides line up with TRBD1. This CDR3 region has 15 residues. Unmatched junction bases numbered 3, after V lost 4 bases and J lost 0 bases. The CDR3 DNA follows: TGTGCCAGCAGTTATACAGGGGGCACTAACTATGGCTACACCTTC. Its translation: CASSYTGGTNYGYTF.

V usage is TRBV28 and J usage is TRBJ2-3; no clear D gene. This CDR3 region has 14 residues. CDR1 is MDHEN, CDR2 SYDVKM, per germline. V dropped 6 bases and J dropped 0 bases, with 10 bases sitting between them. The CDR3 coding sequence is TGTGCCAGCAGACAGCCGCAAAGCACAGATACGCAGTATTTT. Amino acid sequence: CASRQPQSTDTQYF.

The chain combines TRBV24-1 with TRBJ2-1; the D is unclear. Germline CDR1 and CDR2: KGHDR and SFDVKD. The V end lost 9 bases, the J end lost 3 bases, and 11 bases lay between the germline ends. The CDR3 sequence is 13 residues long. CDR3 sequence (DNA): TGTGCCACCGAAGAAATCATCTACAATGAGCAGTTCTTC. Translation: CATEEIIYNEQFF.

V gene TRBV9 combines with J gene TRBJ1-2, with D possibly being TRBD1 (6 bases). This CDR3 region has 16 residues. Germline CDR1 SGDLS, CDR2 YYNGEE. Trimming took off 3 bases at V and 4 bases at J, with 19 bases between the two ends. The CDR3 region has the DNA TGTGCCAGCAGCGCGGCAGGGGCCCAGATTGGCTATGGCTACACCTTC. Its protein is CASSAAGAQIGYGYTF.

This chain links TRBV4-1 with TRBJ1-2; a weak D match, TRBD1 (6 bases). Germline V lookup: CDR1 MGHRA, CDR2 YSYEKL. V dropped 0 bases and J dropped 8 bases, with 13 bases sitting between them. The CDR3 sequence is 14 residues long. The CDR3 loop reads CASSQDSWTEGYTF. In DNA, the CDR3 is TGCGCCAGCAGCCAAGATTCGTGGACAGAGGGCTACACCTTC.

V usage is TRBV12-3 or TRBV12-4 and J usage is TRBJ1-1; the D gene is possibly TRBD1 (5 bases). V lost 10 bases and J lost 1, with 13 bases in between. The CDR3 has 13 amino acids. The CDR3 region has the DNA TGTGCCACCCGGGACGGCACGAACACTGAAGCTTTCTTT. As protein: CATRDGTNTEAFF.

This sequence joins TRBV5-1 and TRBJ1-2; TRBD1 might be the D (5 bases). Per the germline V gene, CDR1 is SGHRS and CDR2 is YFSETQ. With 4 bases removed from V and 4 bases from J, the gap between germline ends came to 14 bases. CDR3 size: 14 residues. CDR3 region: CASSDTQGGYGYTF. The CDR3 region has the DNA TGCGCCAGCAGCGATACCCAGGGCGGCTATGGCTACACCTTC.

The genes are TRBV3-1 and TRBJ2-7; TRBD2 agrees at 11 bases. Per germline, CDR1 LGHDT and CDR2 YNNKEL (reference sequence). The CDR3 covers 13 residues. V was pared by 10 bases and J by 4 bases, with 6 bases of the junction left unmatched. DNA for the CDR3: TGTGCCACCCAAGGGACTAGCGGATACGAGCAGTACTTC. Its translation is CATQGTSGYEQYF.

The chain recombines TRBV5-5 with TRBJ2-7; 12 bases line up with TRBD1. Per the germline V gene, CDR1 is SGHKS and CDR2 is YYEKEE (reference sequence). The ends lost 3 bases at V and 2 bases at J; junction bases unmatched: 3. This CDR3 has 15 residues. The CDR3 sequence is CASSWDRGPTYEQYF. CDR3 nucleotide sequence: TGTGCCAGCAGCTGGGACAGGGGGCCCACCTACGAGCAGTACTTC.

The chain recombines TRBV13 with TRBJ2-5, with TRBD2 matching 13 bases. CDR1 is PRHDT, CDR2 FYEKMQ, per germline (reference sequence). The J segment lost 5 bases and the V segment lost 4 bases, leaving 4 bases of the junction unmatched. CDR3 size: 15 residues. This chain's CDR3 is CASSSGTSGTETQYF. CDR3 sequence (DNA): TGTGCCAGCAGCTCCGGGACTAGCGGGACCGAGACCCAGTACTTC.

The chain's CDR3 is CSARDLQRTLAKNIQYF. CDR3 nucleotide sequence: TGCAGTGCTAGAGACCTACAGAGAACTCTAGCCAAAAACATTCAGTACTTC. The genes are TRBV20-1 and TRBJ2-4; no clear D. Trimming took off 0 bases at V and 0 bases at J, with 15 bases between the two ends. The germline V gene encodes CDR1 DFQATT and CDR2 SNEGSKA (reference sequence). The CDR3 spans 17 residues.

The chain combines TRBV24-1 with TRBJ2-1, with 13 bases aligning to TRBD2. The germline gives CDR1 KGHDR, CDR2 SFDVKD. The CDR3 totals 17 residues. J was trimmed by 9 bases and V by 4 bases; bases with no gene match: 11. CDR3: CATSDSTSGRDDAEQFF. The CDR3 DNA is TGTGCCACCAGTGACTCTACTAGCGGGAGGGACGACGCTGAGCAGTTCTTC.

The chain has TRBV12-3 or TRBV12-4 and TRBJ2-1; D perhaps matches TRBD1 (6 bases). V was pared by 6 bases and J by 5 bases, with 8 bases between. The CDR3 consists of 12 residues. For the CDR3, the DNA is TGTGCCAGCAGCCGACAGGACAATGAGCAGTTCTTC. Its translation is CASSRQDNEQFF.

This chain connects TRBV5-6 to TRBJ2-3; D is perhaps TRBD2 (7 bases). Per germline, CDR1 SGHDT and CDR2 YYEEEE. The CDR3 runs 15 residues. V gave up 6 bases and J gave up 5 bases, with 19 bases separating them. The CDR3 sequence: CASNGGPSRVDTQYF. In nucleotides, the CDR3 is TGTGCCAGCAACGGGGGGCCGTCTCGGGTAGATACGCAGTATTTT.

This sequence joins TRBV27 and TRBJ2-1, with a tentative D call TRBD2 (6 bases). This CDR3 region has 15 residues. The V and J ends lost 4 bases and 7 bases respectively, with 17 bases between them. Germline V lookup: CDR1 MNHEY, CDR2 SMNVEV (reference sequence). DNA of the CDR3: TGTGCCAGCAGTTCCCCGGGAGCCGTGGAAAATGAGCAGTTCTTC. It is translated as CASSSPGAVENEQFF.

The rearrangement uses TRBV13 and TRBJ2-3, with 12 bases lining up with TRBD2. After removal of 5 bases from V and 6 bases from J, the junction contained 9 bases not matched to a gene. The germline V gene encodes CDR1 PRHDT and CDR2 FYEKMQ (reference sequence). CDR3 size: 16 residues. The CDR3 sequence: CASSVLAGGIWDTQYF. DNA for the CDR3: TGTGCCAGCAGCGTACTAGCGGGAGGAATCTGGGATACGCAGTATTTT.

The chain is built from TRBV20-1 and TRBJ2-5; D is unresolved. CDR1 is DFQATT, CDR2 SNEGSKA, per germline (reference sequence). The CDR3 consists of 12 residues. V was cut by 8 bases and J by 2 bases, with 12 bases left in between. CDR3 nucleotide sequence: TGCAGTACAACGGACGGACAAGAGACCCAGTACTTC. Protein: CSTTDGQETQYF.

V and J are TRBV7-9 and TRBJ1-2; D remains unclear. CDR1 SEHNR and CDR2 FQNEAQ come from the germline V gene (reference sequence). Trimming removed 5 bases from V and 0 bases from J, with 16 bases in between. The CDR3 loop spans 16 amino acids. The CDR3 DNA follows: TGTGCCAGCAGCCCCGGTCCTGGAACTCCTAACTATGGCTACACCTTC. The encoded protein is CASSPGPGTPNYGYTF.

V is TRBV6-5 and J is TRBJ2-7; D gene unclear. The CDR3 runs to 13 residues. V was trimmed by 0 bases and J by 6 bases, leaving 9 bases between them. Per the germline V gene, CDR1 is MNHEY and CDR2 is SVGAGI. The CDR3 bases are TGTGCCAGCAGTTACTCGATTGGAACCGAGCAGTACTTC. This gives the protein CASSYSIGTEQYF.

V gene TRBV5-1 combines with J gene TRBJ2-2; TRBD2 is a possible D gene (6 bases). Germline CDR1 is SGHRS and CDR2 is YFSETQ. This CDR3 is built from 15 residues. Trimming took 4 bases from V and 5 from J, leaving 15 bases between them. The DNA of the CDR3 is TGCGCCAGCAGCCCCCTCCAGGCGGGGACCGGGGAGCTGTTTTTT. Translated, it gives CASSPLQAGTGELFF.

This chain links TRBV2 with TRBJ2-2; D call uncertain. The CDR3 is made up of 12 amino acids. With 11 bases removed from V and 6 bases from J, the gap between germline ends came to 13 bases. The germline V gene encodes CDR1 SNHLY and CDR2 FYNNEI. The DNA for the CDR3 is TGTGCCTGCCCGGACCCCGCCGGGGAGCTGTTTTTT. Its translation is CACPDPAGELFF.

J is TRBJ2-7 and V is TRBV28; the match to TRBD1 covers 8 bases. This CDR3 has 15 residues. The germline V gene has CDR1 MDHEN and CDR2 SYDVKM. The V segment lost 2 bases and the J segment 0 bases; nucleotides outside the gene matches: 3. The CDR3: CASSLDGQGSYEQYF. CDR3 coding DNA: TGTGCCAGCAGTTTAGACGGACAGGGCTCCTACGAGCAGTACTTC.

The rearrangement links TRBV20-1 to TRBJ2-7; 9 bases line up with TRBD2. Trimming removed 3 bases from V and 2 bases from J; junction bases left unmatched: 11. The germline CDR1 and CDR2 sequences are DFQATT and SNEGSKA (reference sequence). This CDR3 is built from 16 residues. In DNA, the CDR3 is TGCAGTGCTAGGGCAGCGGGAGGCCTCACGACCTACGAGCAGTACTTC. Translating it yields CSARAAGGLTTYEQYF.

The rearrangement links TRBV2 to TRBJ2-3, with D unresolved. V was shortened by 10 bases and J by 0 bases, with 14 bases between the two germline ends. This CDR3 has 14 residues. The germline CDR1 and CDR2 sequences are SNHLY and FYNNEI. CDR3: CATIRSRSTDTQYF. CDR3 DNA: TGTGCCACTATCCGATCTAGAAGCACAGATACGCAGTATTTT.

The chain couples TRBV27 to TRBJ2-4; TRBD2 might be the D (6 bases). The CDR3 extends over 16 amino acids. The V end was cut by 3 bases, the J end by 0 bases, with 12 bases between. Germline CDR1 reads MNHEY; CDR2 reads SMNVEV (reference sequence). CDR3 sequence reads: CASSLWAGTAKNIQYF. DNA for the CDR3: TGTGCCAGCAGTTTGTGGGCGGGAACAGCCAAAAACATTCAGTACTTC.

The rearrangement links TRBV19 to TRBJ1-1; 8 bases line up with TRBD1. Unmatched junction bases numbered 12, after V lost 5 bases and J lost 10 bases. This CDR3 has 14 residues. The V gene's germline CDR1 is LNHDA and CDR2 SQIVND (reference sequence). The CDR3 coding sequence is TGTGCCAGTAGTGCCACTTCAGGGGGCCCTGGAGCTTTCTTT. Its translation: CASSATSGGPGAFF.

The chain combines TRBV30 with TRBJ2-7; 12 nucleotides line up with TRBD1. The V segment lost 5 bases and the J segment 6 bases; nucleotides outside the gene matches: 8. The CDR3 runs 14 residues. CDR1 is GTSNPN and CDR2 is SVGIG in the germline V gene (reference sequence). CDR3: CAWSEGQGASEQYF. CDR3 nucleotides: TGTGCCTGGTCGGAGGGACAGGGGGCATCCGAGCAGTACTTC.

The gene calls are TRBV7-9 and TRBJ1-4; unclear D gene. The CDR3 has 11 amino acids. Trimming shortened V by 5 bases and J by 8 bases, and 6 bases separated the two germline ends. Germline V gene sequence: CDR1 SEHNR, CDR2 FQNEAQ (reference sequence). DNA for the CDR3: TGTGCCAGCAGCCGAGGGGAAAAACTGTTTTTT. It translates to CASSRGEKLFF.